The 14 T cell receptor beta chains reported below all come from one sample, sequenced in a study of control samples from healthy donors and cancer patients (TCRdb year 2020). Library creation used the immunoSEQ multiplex PCR assay. The source is immuneACCESS, and TCRdb retained only in-frame sequences with V and J called. Part of the clones is not carried over; for the studies checked, unresolved V genes explain less than half of this, and the remainder is unexplained. The table for this sample lists fewer than 110,000 clones; approximately 90% of them were counted only once. The ten largest make up about a fifth of the sample. The sequenced sample consisted of PBMCs. The receptors here all came from a man in his 60s with lung cancer.

The V gene is TRBV5-1, the J gene TRBJ2-7, with D perhaps TRBD1 (6 bases). Germline CDR1 SGHRS, CDR2 YFSETQ. The V end lost 2 bases, the J end lost 0 bases, and 12 bases lay between the germline ends. The CDR3 runs to 15 residues. The CDR3 nucleotides are TGCGCCAGCAGCTTAAAGGACAGCACCTCCTACGAGCAGTACGTC. Amino acids: CASSLKDSTSYEQYV.

The V and J genes are TRBV2 and TRBJ2-4, with 11 bases identical to TRBD2. The CDR3 is 15 amino acids. Trimming took 1 base from V and 7 from J; bases not matched to a gene: 3. Germline V gives CDR1 SNHLY, CDR2 FYNNEI. CDR3 sequence reads: CASSEGGLAVNIQYF. CDR3 sequence (DNA): TGTGCCAGCAGTGAAGGGGGACTAGCGGTGAACATTCAGTACTTC.

This clone was seen once. Other nucleotide sequences in the sample specify the same CDR3. The J gene is TRBJ1-1, the V gene TRBV18; 9 bases fit TRBD1. This CDR3 contains 14 residues. Per the germline V gene, CDR1 is KGHSH and CDR2 is LQKENI. The V segment lost 6 bases and the J segment 5 bases; nucleotides outside the gene matches: 7. CDR3 protein: CASSPGTGRTEAFF. The CDR3 region has the DNA TGTGCCAGCTCTCCCGGGACAGGGCGGACTGAAGCTTTCTTT. The full variable domain, completed using reference TRBV18 and TRBJ1-1, is NAGVMQNPRHLVRRRGQEARLRCSPMKGHSHVYWYRQLPEEGLKFMVYLQKENIIDESGMPKERFSAEFPKEGPSILRIQQVVRGDSAAYFCASSPGTGRTEAFFGQGTRLTVV.

The chain is built from TRBV6-2 or TRBV6-3 and TRBJ2-2; 8 bases fit TRBD1. CDR3 length: 16 amino acids. V shed 2 bases and J 4 bases; nucleotides not matched to a gene: 6. CDR1 and CDR2 from the germline V gene are MNHEY and SVGEGT. CDR3 protein: CASSYGQGAFTGELFF. CDR3 DNA sequence: TGTGCCAGCAGTTACGGGCAGGGGGCGTTCACCGGGGAGCTGTTTTTT.

The V and J genes are TRBV6-1 and TRBJ2-4; D possibly corresponds to TRBD1 (6 bases). This CDR3 region has 17 residues. CDR1 and CDR2 from the germline V gene are MNHNS and SASEGT. V was trimmed by 1 base and J by 0 bases, leaving 13 bases between them. The chain's CDR3 is CASSEDGQQLAKNIQYF. CDR3 coding DNA: TGTGCCAGCAGTGAAGACGGACAGCAATTAGCCAAAAACATTCAGTACTTC.

V gene TRBV9 combines with J gene TRBJ2-5; D is unclear. The CDR3 runs to 13 residues. Germline V gene lookup returns CDR1 SGDLS and CDR2 YYNGEE. V was pared by 0 bases and J by 5 bases, with 8 bases between. DNA for the CDR3: TGTGCCAGCAGCGTAGACAACGGGGAGACCCAGTACTTC. This sequence encodes CASSVDNGETQYF.

V is TRBV9 and J is TRBJ1-1, with D uncertain. In germline, CDR1 is SGDLS, CDR2 YYNGEE. The CDR3 covers 14 residues. Trimming removed 3 bases at V and 0 bases at J, with 9 bases between. The CDR3 sequence is CASSDRLLNTEAFF. CDR3 DNA sequence: TGTGCCAGCAGCGATAGGCTACTGAACACTGAAGCTTTCTTT.

The chain recombines TRBV7-3 with TRBJ2-6; no clear D gene. Trimming left V 1 base short and J 2 bases short, with 6 bases between. This CDR3 comprises 15 residues. Germline V gene sequence: CDR1 SGHTA, CDR2 FQGTGA. The CDR3 nucleotides are TGTGCCAGCAGCTTAAATGCCGCTGGGGCCAACGTCCTGACTTTC. Translating gives CASSLNAAGANVLTF.

This chain uses TRBV6-5 with TRBJ2-7; D uncertain. V lost 6 bases to trimming and J lost 4 bases, with 10 bases between them. The CDR3 length is 12 residues. Germline lookup yields CDR1 MNHEY and CDR2 SVGAGI. The chain's CDR3 is CASSARLYEQYV. The CDR3 DNA sequence: TGTGCCAGCAGCGCGCGGTTGTACGAGCAGTACGTC.

The chain combines TRBV4-1 with TRBJ2-3, with TRBD2 as a possible D gene (7 bases). Between the trimmed V and J ends, which lost 4 bases and 3 bases, there was a span of 14 bases. The CDR3 spans 15 residues. CDR1 MGHRA and CDR2 YSYEKL come from the germline V gene. In nucleotides, the CDR3 is TGCGCCAGCAGCCCCCGGAGGGGGGGGACAGATACGCAGTATTTT. Translation gives CASSPRRGGTDTQYF.

J is TRBJ1-1 and V is TRBV5-1; 8 bases are shared with TRBD1. Germline values: CDR1 SGHRS, CDR2 YFSETQ. The trim removed 4 bases at V and 0 bases at J, leaving 8 bases unmatched. CDR3 length: 16 amino acids. DNA of the CDR3: TGCGCCAGCAGCCATCTGACAGGGGAGATGAACACTGAAGCTTTCTTT. Translated: CASSHLTGEMNTEAFF.

The chain employs TRBV10-1 and TRBJ2-7; possible D gene TRBD2, 6 bases. Germline V gene data show CDR1 as WNHNN and CDR2 as SYGVQD (reference sequence). The CDR3 has 14 residues. The V and J ends lost 6 bases and 2 bases respectively, with 14 bases between them. The CDR3 reads CASRGQLATYEQYV. The CDR3 DNA sequence: TGCGCCAGCAGAGGACAACTAGCAACCTACGAGCAGTACGTC.

The chain joins TRBV3-1 (or the pseudogene TRBV3-2) to TRBJ2-2; D is unresolved. V was clipped by 5 bases and J by 6 bases, with 10 bases between them. This CDR3 comprises 13 residues. Germline CDR1 and CDR2: LGHDT and YNNKEL (reference sequence). The CDR3 sequence: CASSLGSPGELFF. CDR3 coding DNA: TGTGCCAGCAGCTTAGGTTCTCCCGGGGAGCTGTTTTTT.

CDR3 in DNA: TGTGCCAGCAGAGGGAGTTCAGAGACCCAGTACTTC. This codes for CASRGSSETQYF. This chain links TRBV27 with TRBJ2-5, with a tentative D call TRBD2 (5 bases). The CDR3 length is 12 residues. Germline V CDR1 and CDR2: MNHEY, SMNVEV (reference sequence). V gave up 6 bases and J gave up 4 bases, with 9 bases separating them.